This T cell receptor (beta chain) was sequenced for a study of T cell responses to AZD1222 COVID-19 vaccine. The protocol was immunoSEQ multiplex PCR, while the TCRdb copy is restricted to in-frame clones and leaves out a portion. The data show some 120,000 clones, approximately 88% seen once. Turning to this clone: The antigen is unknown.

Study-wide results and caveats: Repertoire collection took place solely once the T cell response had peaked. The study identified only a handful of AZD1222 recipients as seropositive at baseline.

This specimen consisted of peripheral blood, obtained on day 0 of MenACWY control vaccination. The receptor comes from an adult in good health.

CDR3 DNA sequence: TGTGCCAGTAATACTGGACAGGGTGGGACAGATACGCAGTATTTT. Protein sequence: CASNTGQGGTDTQYF. The chain carries TRBV28 and TRBJ2-3; 8 nucleotides line up with TRBD1. This CDR3 comprises 15 residues. CDR1 MDHEN and CDR2 SYDVKM come from the germline V gene. J lost 3 bases, V lost 9 bases, and 11 bases had no gene match.